This TCR beta chain was found in a study of blood T cell repertoires in COVID-19. Study context: The study drew acute and convalescent COVID-19 samples from the United States, Italy and Spain.

As originally analysed: The assay estimated nucleated cells by amplifying reference gene primers. The assay was immunoSEQ multiplex PCR, and TCRdb's table has in-frame clones only and misses some. The D gene and trimming were derived from the DNA, and the V and J assignments and clone size from that table. The table records 100,000 to 150,000 clones, around 81% of them present only once. This receptor was taken from a young man with COVID-19, enrolled during active disease. The source material was peripheral blood.

DNA for the CDR3: TGTGCCAGCAGCTTAGAAGGAGGGATGCGGGGTGGAAAACTGTTTTTT. Its protein is CASSLEGGMRGGKLFF. This chain links TRBV7-2 with TRBJ1-4; D gene uncertain. There are 16 residues in the CDR3. Germline loops: CDR1 SGHTA, CDR2 FQGNSA. The ends were cut back, 1 base at V and 10 bases at J, with 19 bases in the middle.